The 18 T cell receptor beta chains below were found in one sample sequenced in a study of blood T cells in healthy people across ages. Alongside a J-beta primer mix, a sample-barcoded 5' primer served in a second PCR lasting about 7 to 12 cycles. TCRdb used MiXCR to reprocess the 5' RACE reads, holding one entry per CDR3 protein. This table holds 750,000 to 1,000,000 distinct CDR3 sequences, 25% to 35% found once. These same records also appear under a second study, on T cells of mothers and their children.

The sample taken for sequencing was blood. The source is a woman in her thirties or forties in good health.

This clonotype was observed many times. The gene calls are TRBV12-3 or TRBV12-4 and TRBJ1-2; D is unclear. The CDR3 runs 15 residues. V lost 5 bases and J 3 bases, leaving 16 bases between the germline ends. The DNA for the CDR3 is TGTGCCAGCAGTCCAGGAGGAGGGCGGGACTATGGCTACACCTTC. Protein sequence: CASSPGGGRDYGYTF.

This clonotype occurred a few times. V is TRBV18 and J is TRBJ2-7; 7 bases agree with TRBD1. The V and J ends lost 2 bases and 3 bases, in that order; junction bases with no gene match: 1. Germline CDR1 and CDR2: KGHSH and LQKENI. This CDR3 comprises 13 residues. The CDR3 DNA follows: TGTGCCAGCTCACCAGGACAGGACTACGAGCAGTACTTC. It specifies CASSPGQDYEQYF.

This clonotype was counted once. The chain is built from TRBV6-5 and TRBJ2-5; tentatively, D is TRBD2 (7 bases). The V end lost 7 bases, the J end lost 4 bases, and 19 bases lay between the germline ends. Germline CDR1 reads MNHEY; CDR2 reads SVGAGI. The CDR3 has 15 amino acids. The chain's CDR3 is CASTPSGGGGETQYF. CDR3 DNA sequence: TGTGCCAGCACTCCTTCCGGGGGCGGGGGAGAGACCCAGTACTTC.

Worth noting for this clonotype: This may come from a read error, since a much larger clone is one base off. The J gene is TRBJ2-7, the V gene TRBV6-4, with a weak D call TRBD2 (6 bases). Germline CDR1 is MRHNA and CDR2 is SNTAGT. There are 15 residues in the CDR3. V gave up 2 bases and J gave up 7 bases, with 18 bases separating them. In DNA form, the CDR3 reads TGTGCCAGCAGTGACCTCCACAAGGGACTCCAGGAGCAGTACTTC. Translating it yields CASSDLHKGLQEQYF.

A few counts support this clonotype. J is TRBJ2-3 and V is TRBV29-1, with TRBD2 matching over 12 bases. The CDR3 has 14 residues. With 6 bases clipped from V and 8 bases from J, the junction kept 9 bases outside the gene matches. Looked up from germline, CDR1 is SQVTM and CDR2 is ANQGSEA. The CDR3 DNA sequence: TGCAGCGTACAGCTAGCGGGGGGGCCGCGTACGCAGTATTTT. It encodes CSVQLAGGPRTQYF.

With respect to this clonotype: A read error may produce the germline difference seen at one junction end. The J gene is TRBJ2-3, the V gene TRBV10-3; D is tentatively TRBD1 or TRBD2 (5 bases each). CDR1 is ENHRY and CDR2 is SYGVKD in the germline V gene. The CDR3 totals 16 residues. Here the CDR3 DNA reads TGCGCCATCAGTGACCCCCGGGGCAGAAGCACAGATGCGCAGTATTTT. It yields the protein CAISDPRGRSTDAQYF.

The CDR3 spells CASSLLGTGRYEQYF. CDR3 DNA: TGTGCCAGCAGTTTACTAGGGACAGGGAGGTACGAGCAGTACTTC. V and J are TRBV27 and TRBJ2-5; 9 bases align to TRBD1. The last part of the DNA fits TRBJ2-7 better; the J call may be wrong. Germline CDR1 is MNHEY and CDR2 is SMNVEV (reference sequence). This CDR3 spans 15 amino acids.

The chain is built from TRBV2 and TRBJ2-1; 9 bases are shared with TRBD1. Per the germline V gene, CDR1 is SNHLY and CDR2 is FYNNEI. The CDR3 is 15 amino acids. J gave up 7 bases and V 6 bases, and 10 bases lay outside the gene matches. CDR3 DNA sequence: TGTGCCAGCAGGGCCCCCGGGACAGGGCCTAATGAGCAGTTCTTC. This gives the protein CASRAPGTGPNEQFF.

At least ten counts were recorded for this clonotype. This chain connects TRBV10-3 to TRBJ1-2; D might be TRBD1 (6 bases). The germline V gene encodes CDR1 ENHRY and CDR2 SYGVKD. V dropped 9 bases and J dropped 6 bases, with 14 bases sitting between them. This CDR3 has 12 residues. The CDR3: CAIRGGPDGYTF. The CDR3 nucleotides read TGTGCCATACGTGGGGGGCCGGATGGCTACACCTTC.

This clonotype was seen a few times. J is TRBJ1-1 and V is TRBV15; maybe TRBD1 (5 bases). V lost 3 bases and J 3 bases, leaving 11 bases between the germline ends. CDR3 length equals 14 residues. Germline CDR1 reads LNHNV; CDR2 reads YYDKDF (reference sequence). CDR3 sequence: CATSRAGTDTEAFF. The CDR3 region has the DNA TGTGCCACCAGCAGGGCAGGGACGGACACTGAAGCTTTCTTT.

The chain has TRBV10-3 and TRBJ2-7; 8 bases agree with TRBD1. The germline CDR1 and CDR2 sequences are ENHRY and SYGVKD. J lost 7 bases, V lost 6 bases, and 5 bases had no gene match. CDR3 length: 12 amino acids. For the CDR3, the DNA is TGTGCCATCAGCACACAGGGGGATGAGCAGTACTTC. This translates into CAISTQGDEQYF.

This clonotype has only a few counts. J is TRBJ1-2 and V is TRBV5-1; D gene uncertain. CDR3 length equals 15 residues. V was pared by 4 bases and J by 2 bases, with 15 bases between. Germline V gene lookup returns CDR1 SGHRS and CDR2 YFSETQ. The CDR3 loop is CASSPGSPQNYGYTF. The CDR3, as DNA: TGCGCCAGCAGCCCCGGCTCCCCTCAGAACTATGGCTACACCTTC.

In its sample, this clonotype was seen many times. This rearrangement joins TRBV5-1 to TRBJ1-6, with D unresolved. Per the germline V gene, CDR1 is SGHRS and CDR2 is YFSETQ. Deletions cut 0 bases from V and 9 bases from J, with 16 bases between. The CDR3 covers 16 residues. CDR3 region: CASSLDAVGLGSPLHF. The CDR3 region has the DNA TGCGCCAGCAGCTTGGATGCCGTAGGGTTAGGTTCACCCCTCCACTTT.

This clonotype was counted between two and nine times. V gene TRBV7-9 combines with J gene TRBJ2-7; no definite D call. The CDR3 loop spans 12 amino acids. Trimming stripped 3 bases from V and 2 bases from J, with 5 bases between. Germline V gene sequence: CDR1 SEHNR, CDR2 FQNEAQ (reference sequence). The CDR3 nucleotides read TGTGCCAGCAGCTTTCAGACCTACGAGCAGTACTTC. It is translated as CASSFQTYEQYF. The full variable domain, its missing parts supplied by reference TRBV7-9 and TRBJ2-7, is DTGVSQNPRHKITKRGQNVTFRCDPISEHNRLYWYRQTLGQGPEFLTYFQNEAQLEKSRLLSDRFSAERPKGSFSTLEIQRTEQGDSAMYLCASSFQTYEQYFGPGTRLTVT.

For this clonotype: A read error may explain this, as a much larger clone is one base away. The CDR3 DNA reads as TGTGCCAGCAGTTTCGCGGGGGGCCAAGAGACCCAGGACTTC. Translating gives CASSFAGGQETQDF. This chain joins TRBV12-3 or TRBV12-4 and TRBJ2-5, with TRBD2 matching over 8 bases. This CDR3 contains 14 residues.

The CDR3 DNA sequence: TGTGCCACCGCTAGGGGGTCCAATCAGCCCCAGCATTTT. Residues: CATARGSNQPQHF. This chain joins TRBV28 and TRBJ1-5; tentatively, D is TRBD1 (6 bases). V was cut by 10 bases and J by 3 bases, with 13 bases left in between. Germline V gives CDR1 MDHEN, CDR2 SYDVKM. There are 13 residues in the CDR3.

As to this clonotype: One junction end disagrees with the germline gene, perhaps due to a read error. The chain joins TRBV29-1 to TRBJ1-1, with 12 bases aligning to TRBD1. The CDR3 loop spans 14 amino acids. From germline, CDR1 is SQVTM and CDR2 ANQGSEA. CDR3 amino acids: CTLGQGAAGTETFF. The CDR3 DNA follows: TGCACCCTGGGACAGGGGGCCGCAGGGACTGAAACTTTCTTT.

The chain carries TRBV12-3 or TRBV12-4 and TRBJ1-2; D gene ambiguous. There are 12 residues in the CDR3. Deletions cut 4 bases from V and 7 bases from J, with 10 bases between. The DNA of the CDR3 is TGTGCCAGCAGTTCTACGGGTGGTGGCTACACCTTC. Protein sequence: CASSSTGGGYTF.